The sequence of this T cell receptor beta chain was determined in a study of graft-versus-host responses after intestinal transplantation. Study overall: Each recipient received a multivisceral, liver-intestinal, or isolated intestinal graft. Every one of the recipients received anti-thymocyte globulin induction and afterwards took tacrolimus and steroids for roughly three years. Study observations and caveats: The study found high graft-versus-host to host-versus-graft clonal ratios in allografts of patients with graft-donor T cell macrochimerism. Marrow from the recipient contained GvH clones, some of which had appeared first in ileum or blood.

This CDR3 contains 15 residues. Germline V gives CDR1 SSHAT, CDR2 FNYEAQ (reference sequence). Profiling relied on immunoSEQ multiplex PCR, and the TCRdb table lists in-frame clones only, not all of them. The top ten clones hold 0.24% of a sample with some 8,000 clones, about 97% of them seen once. About this clone: As yet, its antigen is unknown. Mismatch with germline at one junction end may stem from a read error.

The sequence derives from a human patient who received an intestinal transplant, so some T cells may come from the graft donor. This specimen consisted of PBMCs, obtained 23 days after intestinal transplant. This rearrangement joins TRBV7-7 to TRBJ2-1; 10 bases line up with TRBD1. The CDR3 sequence: CASSSTGQGRNEQFF. DNA of the CDR3: TGTGCTAGCAGCTCCACGGGACAGGGGAGAAATGAGCAGTTCTTC.